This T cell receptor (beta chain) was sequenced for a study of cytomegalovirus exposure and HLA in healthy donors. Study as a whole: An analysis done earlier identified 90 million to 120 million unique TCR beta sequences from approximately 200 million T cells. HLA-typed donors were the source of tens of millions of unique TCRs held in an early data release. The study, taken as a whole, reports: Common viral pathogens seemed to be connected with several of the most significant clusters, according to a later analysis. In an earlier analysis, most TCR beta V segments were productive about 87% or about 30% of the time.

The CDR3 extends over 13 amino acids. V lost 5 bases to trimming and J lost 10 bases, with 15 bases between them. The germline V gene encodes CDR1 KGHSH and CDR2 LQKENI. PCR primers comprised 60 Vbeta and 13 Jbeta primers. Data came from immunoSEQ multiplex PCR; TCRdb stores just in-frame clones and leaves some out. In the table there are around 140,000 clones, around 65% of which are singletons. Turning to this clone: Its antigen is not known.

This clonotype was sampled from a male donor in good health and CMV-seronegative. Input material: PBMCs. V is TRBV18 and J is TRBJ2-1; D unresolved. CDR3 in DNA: TGTGCCAGCTCAAAAAGTGAGTACCGGGAGCAGTTCTTC. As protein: CASSKSEYREQFF.